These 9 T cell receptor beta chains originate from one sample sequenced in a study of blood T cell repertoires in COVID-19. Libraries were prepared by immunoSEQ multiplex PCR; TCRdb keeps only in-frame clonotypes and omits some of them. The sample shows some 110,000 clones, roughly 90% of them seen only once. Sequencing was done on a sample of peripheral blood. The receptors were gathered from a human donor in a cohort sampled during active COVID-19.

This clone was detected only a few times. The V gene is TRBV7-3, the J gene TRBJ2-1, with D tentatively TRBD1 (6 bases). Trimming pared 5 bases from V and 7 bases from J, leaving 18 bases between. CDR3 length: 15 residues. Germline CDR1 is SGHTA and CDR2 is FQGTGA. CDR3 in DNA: TGTGCCAGCAGCCCCGTGGTGGGGGCGAGGAATGAGCAGTTCTTC. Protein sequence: CASSPVVGARNEQFF.

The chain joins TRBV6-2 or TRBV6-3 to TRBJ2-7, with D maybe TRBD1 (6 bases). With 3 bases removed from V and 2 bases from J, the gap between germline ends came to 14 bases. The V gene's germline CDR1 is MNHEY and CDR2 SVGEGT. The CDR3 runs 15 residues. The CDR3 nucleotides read TGTGCCAGCAGTTATCGGCCAGGGGTCCCCTACGAGCAGTACTTC. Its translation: CASSYRPGVPYEQYF.

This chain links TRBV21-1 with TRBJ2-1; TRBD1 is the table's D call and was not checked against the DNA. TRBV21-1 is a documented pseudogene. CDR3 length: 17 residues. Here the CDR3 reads CASWEGQGATSGNEQFF. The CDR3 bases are TGTGCCAGCTGGGAGGGACAGGGGGCAACAAGCGGCAATGAGCAGTTCTTC.

The CDR3 DNA reads as TGCGCCAGCAGTGGACTTCTCAGCACAGATACGCAGTATTTT. It codes for CASSGLLSTDTQYF. V usage is TRBV10-1 and J usage is TRBJ2-3, with unresolved D. Germline assignment: CDR1 WNHNN and CDR2 SYGVQD (reference sequence). The CDR3 sequence is 14 residues long. V was clipped by 4 bases and J by 0 bases, with 8 bases between them.

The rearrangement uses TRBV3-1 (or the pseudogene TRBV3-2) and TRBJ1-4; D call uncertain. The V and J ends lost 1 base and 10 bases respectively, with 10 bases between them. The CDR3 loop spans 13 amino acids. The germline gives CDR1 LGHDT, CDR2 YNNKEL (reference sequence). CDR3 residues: CASSQGGEGKLFF. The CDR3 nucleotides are TGTGCCAGCAGCCAAGGTGGGGAGGGAAAACTGTTTTTT.

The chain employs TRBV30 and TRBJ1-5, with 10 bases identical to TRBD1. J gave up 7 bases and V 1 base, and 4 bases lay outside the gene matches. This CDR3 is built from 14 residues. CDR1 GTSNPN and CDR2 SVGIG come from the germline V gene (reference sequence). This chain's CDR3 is CAWSGGTGDQPQHF. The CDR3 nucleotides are TGTGCCTGGAGTGGTGGGACAGGGGACCAGCCCCAGCATTTT.

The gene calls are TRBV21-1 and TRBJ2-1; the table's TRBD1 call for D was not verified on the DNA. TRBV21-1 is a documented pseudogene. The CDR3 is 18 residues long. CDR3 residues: CASSKKGVGYRSYNEQFF. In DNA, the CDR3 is TGTGCCAGCAGCAAAAAGGGGGTCGGATACAGATCCTACAATGAGCAGTTCTTC.

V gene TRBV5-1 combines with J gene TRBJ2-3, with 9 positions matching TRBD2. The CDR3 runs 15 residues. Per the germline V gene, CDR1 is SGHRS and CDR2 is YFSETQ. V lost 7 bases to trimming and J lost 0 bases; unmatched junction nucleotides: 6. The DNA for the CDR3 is TGCGCCAGCGCTAGCGGGATCACTAGCACAGATACGCAGTATTTT. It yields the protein CASASGITSTDTQYF.

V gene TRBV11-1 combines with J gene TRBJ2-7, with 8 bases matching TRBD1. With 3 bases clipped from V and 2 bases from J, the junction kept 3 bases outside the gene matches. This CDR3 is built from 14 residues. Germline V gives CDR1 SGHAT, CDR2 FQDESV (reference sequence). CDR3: CASSLVGQAYEQYF. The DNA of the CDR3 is TGTGCCAGCAGCTTGGTGGGACAGGCCTACGAGCAGTACTTC.